Listed here are 20 T cell receptor beta chains from one sample, sequenced in a study of blood T cell repertoires in COVID-19. The assay was immunoSEQ multiplex PCR, and TCRdb's table has in-frame clones only and misses some. There are around 230,000 clones in the sample; around 85% occur only once, and approximately 5.1% lies in the top ten. The sample comprised peripheral blood. These receptors all stem from a man in his fifties or sixties with COVID-19, enrolled during active disease.

The rearrangement joins TRBV2 to TRBJ1-1; perhaps TRBD1 as D (6 bases). The CDR3 covers 18 residues. Germline CDR1 and CDR2: SNHLY and FYNNEI. V lost 6 bases to trimming and J lost 1 base, with 24 bases between them. The CDR3 loop is CASRRRQGQGGRNTEAFF. The DNA for the CDR3 is TGTGCCAGCAGGAGGAGGCAGGGGCAGGGTGGGAGGAACACTGAAGCTTTCTTT.

The genes are TRBV3-1 (or the pseudogene TRBV3-2) and TRBJ2-5, with a tentative D call TRBD2 (6 bases). The CDR3 loop spans 16 amino acids. Germline values: CDR1 LGHDT, CDR2 YNNKEL (reference sequence). Trimming stripped 0 bases from V and 3 bases from J, with 14 bases between. CDR3 DNA: TGTGCCAGCAGCCAAGATCCGGAAGGGGAGGAAGAGACCCAGTACTTC. This translates into CASSQDPEGEEETQYF.

DNA for the CDR3: TGTGCCAGCAGCCGCGATGGGACAGGGATGGGAAAACTGTTTTTT. Translating it yields CASSRDGTGMGKLFF. The chain recombines TRBV3-1 (or the pseudogene TRBV3-2) with TRBJ1-4; 9 bases line up with TRBD1. Trimming removed 4 bases from V and 10 bases from J; junction bases left unmatched: 10. The CDR3 length is 15 residues. Germline V gives CDR1 LGHDT, CDR2 YNNKEL (reference sequence).

V is TRBV19 and J is TRBJ1-1; D is possibly TRBD1 (5 bases). Germline values: CDR1 LNHDA, CDR2 SQIVND (reference sequence). The CDR3 has 13 residues. V dropped 9 bases and J dropped 5 bases, with 16 bases sitting between them. In nucleotides, the CDR3 is TGTGCCAGCGGGGGGGGTACGGGAACTGAAGCTTTCTTT. This translates into CASGGGTGTEAFF.

This rearrangement joins TRBV4-1 to TRBJ2-2, with a tentative D call TRBD2 (7 bases). Trimming removed 3 bases from V and 4 bases from J, with 15 bases in between. This CDR3 region has 16 residues. Germline CDR1 reads MGHRA; CDR2 reads YSYEKL. CDR3 bases: TGCGCCAGCAGCCAGGCGCAGGGAGGGGGCACCGGGGAGCTGTTTTTT. This translates into CASSQAQGGGTGELFF.

The J gene is TRBJ1-2, the V gene TRBV6-1; D uncertain. V lost 3 bases and J 4 bases, leaving 12 bases between the germline ends. This CDR3 contains 14 residues. CDR1 is MNHNS, CDR2 SASEGT, per germline. CDR3 in DNA: TGTGCCAGCAGTGAGCAGGACTCCCTCTATGGCTACACCTTC. Its translation is CASSEQDSLYGYTF.

The chain recombines TRBV7-9 with TRBJ1-1, with 10 bases matching TRBD1. Germline V gives CDR1 SEHNR, CDR2 FQNEAQ (reference sequence). The V segment lost 3 bases and the J segment 3 bases; nucleotides outside the gene matches: 4. This CDR3 is 15 amino acids long. The CDR3 sequence: CASSLTGGADTEAFF. CDR3 sequence (DNA): TGTGCCAGCAGCTTGACAGGGGGCGCAGACACTGAAGCTTTCTTT.

The chain joins TRBV24-1 to TRBJ2-2; 7 bases are a match to TRBD2. CDR1 and CDR2 (germline): KGHDR, SFDVKD. V lost 7 bases to trimming and J lost 2 bases; unmatched junction nucleotides: 6. This CDR3 region has 15 residues. CDR3 in amino acids: CATSRGDLNTGELFF. The CDR3 nucleotides read TGTGCCACCAGCCGGGGGGACTTAAACACCGGGGAGCTGTTTTTT.

CDR3 region: CATVTTGDEQYF. Written as DNA, the CDR3 is TGTGCCACAGTAACGACAGGGGACGAGCAGTACTTC. This chain links TRBV21-1 with TRBJ2-7; TRBD1 is taken as the D call from the table, unchecked against the DNA. TRBV21-1 is a pseudogene locus. The CDR3 length is 12 residues.

V gene TRBV5-6 combines with J gene TRBJ2-7, with 12 bases that match TRBD2. The length of the CDR3 is 16 residues. J lost 4 bases, V lost 4 bases, and 9 bases had no gene match. Per the germline V gene, CDR1 is SGHDT and CDR2 is YYEEEE. CDR3 nucleotides: TGTGCCAGCAGCATGGCACTAGCGGGGGGTGTGTACGAGCAGTACTTC. Protein product: CASSMALAGGVYEQYF.

CDR3 region: CASSLWASGGPNTGELFF. CDR3 bases: TGCGCCAGCAGCTTGTGGGCTAGCGGGGGGCCGAACACCGGGGAGCTGTTTTTT. The chain has TRBV5-1 and TRBJ2-2; 11 bases align to TRBD2. CDR1 is SGHRS, CDR2 YFSETQ, per germline. The CDR3 spans 18 residues. V shed 1 base and J 0 bases; nucleotides not matched to a gene: 5.

This sequence joins TRBV7-9 and TRBJ2-7; D perhaps matches TRBD1 (6 bases). Germline-derived CDR1 and CDR2 are SEHNR and FQNEAQ (reference sequence). This CDR3 contains 15 residues. V was clipped by 4 bases and J by 1 base, with 14 bases between them. Here the CDR3 DNA reads TGTGCCAGCAGCTACCAGGACAGTCCGTCCTACGAGCAGTACTTC. Protein: CASSYQDSPSYEQYF.

The V gene is TRBV9, the J gene TRBJ2-5; the match to TRBD1 covers 9 bases. The V gene end was trimmed by 3 bases and the J gene end by 1 base; junction bases not matched to a gene: 10. Germline V lookup: CDR1 SGDLS, CDR2 YYNGEE. The CDR3 length is 17 residues. This CDR3 reads CASSAGTGWGPQETQYF. CDR3 DNA: TGTGCCAGCAGCGCCGGGACAGGGTGGGGGCCCCAAGAGACCCAGTACTTC.

This sequence joins TRBV6-4 and TRBJ2-5; no firm D call. Germline V gene data show CDR1 as MRHNA and CDR2 as SNTAGT. The CDR3 extends over 12 amino acids. V was cut by 2 bases and J by 3 bases, with 4 bases left in between. This chain's CDR3 is CASSDAEETQYF. Here the CDR3 DNA reads TGTGCCAGCAGTGACGCGGAAGAGACCCAGTACTTC.

Note on this clone: One end of the junction varies from germline; a read error may be responsible. This chain uses TRBV11-2 with TRBJ2-7, with D perhaps matching TRBD1 (6 bases). CDR1 is SGHAT, CDR2 FQNNGV, per germline. This CDR3 is 11 amino acids long. CDR3 DNA sequence: TGTGCCAGCAGCCTACTGGGGGCCCCACGCTTC. Translating it yields CASSLLGAPRF.

V and J are TRBV7-3 and TRBJ2-1, with 16 nucleotides matching TRBD2. The CDR3 sequence is 16 residues long. Germline V CDR1 and CDR2: SGHTA, FQGTGA. V trimming: 5 bases; J trimming: 10 bases; junction bases outside the gene matches: 8. The CDR3 spells CASSPPGTSGGDEQFF. CDR3 nucleotide sequence: TGTGCCAGCAGCCCCCCCGGGACTAGCGGGGGGGACGAGCAGTTCTTC.

The chain links TRBV7-6 to TRBJ1-2; 11 nucleotides line up with TRBD1. The CDR3 is made up of 15 amino acids. Germline V lookup: CDR1 SGHVS, CDR2 FNYEAQ. J was trimmed by 3 bases and V by 1 base; bases with no gene match: 1. This CDR3 is CASSLGGQGDYGYTF. The DNA for the CDR3 is TGTGCCAGCAGCTTAGGGGGACAGGGGGACTATGGCTACACCTTC.

The rearrangement joins TRBV14 to TRBJ1-1; the D gene is possibly TRBD1 (6 bases). The ends were cut back, 4 bases at V and 10 bases at J, with 13 bases in the middle. Germline lookup yields CDR1 SGHDN and CDR2 FVKESK. CDR3 length: 12 residues. CDR3 sequence: CASSPLDSGAFF. DNA of the CDR3: TGTGCCAGCAGCCCCCTGGACAGTGGAGCTTTCTTT.

The V gene is TRBV11-3, the J gene TRBJ2-5; 9 positions match TRBD1. The J segment lost 5 bases and the V segment lost 5 bases, leaving 6 bases of the junction unmatched. CDR1 and CDR2 from the germline V gene are SGHNT and YENEEA. This CDR3 contains 14 residues. DNA of the CDR3: TGTGCCAGCAGCCTCGGGACAGGGAGGGAGACCCAGTACTTC. Its translation: CASSLGTGRETQYF.

The rearrangement joins TRBV15 to TRBJ2-1; 8 nucleotides agree with TRBD1. This CDR3 comprises 15 residues. V lost 1 base and J lost 9; bases outside the gene matches: 8. Looked up from germline, CDR1 is LNHNV and CDR2 is YYDKDF (reference sequence). The CDR3 DNA is TGTGCCACCAGCAGAGCGAGACAGGGGTATAGTGAGCAGTTCTTC. Translating it yields CATSRARQGYSEQFF.